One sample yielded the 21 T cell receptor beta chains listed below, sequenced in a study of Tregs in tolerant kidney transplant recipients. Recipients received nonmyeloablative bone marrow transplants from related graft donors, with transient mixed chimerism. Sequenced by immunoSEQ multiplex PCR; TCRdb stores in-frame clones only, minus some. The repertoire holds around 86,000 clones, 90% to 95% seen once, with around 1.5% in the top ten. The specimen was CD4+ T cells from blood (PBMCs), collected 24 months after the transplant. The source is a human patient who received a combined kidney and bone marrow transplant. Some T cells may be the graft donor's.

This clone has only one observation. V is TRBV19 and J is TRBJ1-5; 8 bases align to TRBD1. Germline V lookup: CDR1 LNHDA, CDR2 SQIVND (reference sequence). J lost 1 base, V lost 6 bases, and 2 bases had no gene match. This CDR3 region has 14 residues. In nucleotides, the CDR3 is TGTGCCAGTAGCAGGACAGGGAGCAATCAGCCCCAGCATTTT. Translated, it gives CASSRTGSNQPQHF.

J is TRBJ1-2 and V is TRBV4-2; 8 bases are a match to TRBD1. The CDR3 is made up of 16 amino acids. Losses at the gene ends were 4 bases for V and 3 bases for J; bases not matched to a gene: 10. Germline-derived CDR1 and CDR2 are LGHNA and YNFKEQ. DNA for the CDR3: TGTGCCAGCAGCCCTACGTCCCGGGACAGGTACTATGGCTACACCTTC. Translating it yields CASSPTSRDRYYGYTF.

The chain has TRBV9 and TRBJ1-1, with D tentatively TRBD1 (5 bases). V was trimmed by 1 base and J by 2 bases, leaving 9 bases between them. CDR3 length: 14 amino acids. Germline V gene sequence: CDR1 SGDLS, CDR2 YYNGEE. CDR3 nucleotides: TGTGCCAGCAGCGTACAGGGCTTCAACACTGAAGCTTTCTTT. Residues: CASSVQGFNTEAFF.

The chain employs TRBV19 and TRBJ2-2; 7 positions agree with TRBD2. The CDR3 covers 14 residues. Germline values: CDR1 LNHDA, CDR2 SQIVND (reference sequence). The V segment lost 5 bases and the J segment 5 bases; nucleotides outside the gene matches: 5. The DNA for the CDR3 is TGTGCCAGTAGTTGGCTAGCGGATACCGGGGAGCTGTTTTTT. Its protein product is CASSWLADTGELFF.

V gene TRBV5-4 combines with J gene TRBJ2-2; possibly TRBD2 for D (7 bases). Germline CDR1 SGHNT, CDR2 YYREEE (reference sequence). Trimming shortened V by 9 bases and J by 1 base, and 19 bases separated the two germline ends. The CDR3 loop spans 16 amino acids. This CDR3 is CATAVGGGQNTGELFF. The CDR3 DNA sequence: TGTGCCACCGCTGTGGGCGGGGGCCAGAACACCGGGGAGCTGTTTTTT.

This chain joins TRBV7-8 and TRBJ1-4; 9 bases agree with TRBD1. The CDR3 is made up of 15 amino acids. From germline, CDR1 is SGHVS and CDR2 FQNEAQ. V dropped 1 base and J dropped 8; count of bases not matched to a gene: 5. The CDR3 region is CASSLVTGGAEKLFF. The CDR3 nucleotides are TGTGCCAGCAGCTTAGTTACAGGGGGCGCCGAAAAACTGTTTTTT.

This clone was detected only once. The CDR3 sequence is CSVSTGGNHEKLFF. DNA of the CDR3: TGCAGCGTATCGACAGGGGGGAACCATGAAAAACTGTTTTTT. The gene calls are TRBV29-1 and TRBJ1-4; TRBD1 agrees at 9 bases. Germline CDR1 SQVTM, CDR2 ANQGSEA. The CDR3 is 14 residues long. V lost 6 bases and J lost 6; bases outside the gene matches: 8.

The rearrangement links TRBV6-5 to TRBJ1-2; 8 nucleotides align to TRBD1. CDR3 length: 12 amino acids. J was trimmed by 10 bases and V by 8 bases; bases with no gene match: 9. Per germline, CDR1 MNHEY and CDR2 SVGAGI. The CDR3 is CASGPGQAYYTF. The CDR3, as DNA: TGTGCCAGCGGTCCGGGACAGGCGTACTACACCTTC.

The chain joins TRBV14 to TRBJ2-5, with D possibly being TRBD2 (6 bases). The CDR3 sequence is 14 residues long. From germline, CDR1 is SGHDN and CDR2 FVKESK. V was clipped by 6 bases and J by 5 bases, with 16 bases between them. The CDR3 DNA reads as TGTGCCAGCAGGAAGAACGGGGGTGGGGAGACCCAGTACTTC. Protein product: CASRKNGGGETQYF.

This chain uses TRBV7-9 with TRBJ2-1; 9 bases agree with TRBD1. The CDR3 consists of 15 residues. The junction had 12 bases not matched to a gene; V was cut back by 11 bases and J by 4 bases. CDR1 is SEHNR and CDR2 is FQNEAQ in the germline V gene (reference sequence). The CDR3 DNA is TGTGCCGGAATGGGATCCGGGACAGGGTACAATGAGCAGTTCTTC. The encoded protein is CAGMGSGTGYNEQFF.

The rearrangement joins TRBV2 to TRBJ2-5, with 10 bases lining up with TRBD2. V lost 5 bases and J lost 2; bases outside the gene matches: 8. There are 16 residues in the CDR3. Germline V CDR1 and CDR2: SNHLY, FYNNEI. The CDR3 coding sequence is TGTGCCAGCAGTCTCCTTTTAGCGGGGGGACAAGAGACCCAGTACTTC. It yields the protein CASSLLLAGGQETQYF.

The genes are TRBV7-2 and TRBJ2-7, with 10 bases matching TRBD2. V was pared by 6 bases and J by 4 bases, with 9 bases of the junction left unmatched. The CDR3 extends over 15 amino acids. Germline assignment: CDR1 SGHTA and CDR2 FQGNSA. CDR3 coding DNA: TGTGCCAGCAGTTCTCCTAGCGGGAGTTCGTACGAGCAGTACTTC. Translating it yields CASSSPSGSSYEQYF.

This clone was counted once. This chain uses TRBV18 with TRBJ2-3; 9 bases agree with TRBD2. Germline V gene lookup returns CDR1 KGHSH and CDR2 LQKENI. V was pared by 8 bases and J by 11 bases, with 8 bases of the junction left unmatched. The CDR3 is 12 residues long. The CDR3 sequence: CASLAGGIVQYF. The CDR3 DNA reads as TGTGCCAGCCTGGCGGGGGGGATCGTGCAGTATTTT.

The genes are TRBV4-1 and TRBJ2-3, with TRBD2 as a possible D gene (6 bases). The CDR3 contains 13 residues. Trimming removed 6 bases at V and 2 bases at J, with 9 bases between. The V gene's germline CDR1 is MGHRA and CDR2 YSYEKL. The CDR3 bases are TGCGCCAGCAGGGGACTTCTCACAGATACGCAGTATTTT. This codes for CASRGLLTDTQYF.

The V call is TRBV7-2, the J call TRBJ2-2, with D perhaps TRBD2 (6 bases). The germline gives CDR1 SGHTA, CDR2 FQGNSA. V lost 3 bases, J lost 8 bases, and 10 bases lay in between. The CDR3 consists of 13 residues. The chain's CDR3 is CASSFGGLGELFF. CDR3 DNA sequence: TGTGCCAGCAGCTTCGGAGGGTTGGGGGAGCTGTTTTTT.

The CDR3 loop is CASSRTSGAYNEQFF. In DNA form, the CDR3 reads TGTGCCAGCTCAAGGACTAGCGGGGCCTACAATGAGCAGTTCTTC. The chain links TRBV18 to TRBJ2-1, with 12 bases identical to TRBD2. In germline, CDR1 is KGHSH, CDR2 LQKENI. This CDR3 region has 15 residues. The ends lost 5 bases at V and 2 bases at J; junction bases unmatched: 1.

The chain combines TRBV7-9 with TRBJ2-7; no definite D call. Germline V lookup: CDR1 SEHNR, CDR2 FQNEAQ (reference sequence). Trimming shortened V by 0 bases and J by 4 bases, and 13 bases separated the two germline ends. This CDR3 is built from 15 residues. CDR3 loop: CASSLARESLYEQYF. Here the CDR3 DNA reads TGTGCCAGCAGCTTAGCGCGCGAGAGCCTGTACGAGCAGTACTTC.

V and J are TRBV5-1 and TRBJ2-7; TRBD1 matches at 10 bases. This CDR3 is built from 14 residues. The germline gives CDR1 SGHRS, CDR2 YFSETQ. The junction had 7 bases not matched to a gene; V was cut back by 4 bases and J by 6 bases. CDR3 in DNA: TGCGCCAGCAGCCAAGATGGACAGGGGGGCGAGCAGTACTTC. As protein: CASSQDGQGGEQYF.

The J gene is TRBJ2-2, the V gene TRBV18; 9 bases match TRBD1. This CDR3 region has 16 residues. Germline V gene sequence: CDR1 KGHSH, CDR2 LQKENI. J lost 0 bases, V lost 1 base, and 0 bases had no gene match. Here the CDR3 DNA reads TGTGCCAGCTCACCACGGACAGGGGCGAACACCGGGGAGCTGTTTTTT. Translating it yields CASSPRTGANTGELFF.

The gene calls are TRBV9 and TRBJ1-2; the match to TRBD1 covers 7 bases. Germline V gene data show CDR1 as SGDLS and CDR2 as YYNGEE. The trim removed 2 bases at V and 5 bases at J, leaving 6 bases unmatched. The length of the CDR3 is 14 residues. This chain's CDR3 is CASSVDRNDYGYTF. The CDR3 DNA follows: TGTGCCAGCAGCGTGGACAGGAACGATTATGGCTACACCTTC.

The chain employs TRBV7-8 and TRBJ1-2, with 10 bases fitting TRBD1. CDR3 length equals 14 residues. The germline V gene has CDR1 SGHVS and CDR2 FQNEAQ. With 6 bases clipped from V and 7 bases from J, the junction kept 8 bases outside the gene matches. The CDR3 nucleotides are TGTGCCAGCAGTACAAACCGGGACAGGGGTGGCTACACCTTC. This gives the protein CASSTNRDRGGYTF.